Below, 21 T cell receptor beta chains from the same sample are listed, as sequenced in a study. TCRdb recomputed calls from the 5' RACE reads with MiXCR, one row per CDR3 protein. The sample lists about 40,000 distinct CDR3 sequences, around 18% occurring once. Sequencing was performed on naive CD4+ T cells sorted from a lymph node. Subset: naive CD4+ T cells, CD4+CD45RA+CD25-. These TCRs come from a female donor with breast cancer.

The rearrangement joins TRBV5-1 to TRBJ2-2, with a tentative D call TRBD1 (6 bases). This CDR3 region has 15 residues. Trimming removed 3 bases at V and 1 base at J, with 10 bases between. Germline assignment: CDR1 SGHRS and CDR2 YFSETQ. In nucleotides, the CDR3 is TGCGCCAGCAGCTGGACACAGGGGAACACCGGGGAGCTGTTTTTT. Translated: CASSWTQGNTGELFF.

There are many counts of this clonotype. The V and J genes are TRBV4-1 and TRBJ2-7; D is perhaps TRBD1 or TRBD2 (5 bases each). Germline CDR1 is MGHRA and CDR2 is YSYEKL. This CDR3 region has 16 residues. V lost 4 bases to trimming and J lost 0 bases, with 16 bases between them. The DNA for the CDR3 is TGCGCCAGCAGCCGCCCCCTCGGGACCTCCTCCTACGAGCAGTACTTC. It encodes CASSRPLGTSSYEQYF.

This chain joins TRBV24-1 and TRBJ2-1; D possibly corresponds to TRBD1 (6 bases). Germline loops: CDR1 KGHDR, CDR2 SFDVKD. This CDR3 contains 15 residues. The V end lost 1 base, the J end lost 3 bases, and 9 bases lay between the germline ends. As DNA, the CDR3 is TGTGCCACCAGTGATTTTGCGGACAGCTACAATGAGCAGTTCTTC. Protein: CATSDFADSYNEQFF.

In DNA form, the CDR3 reads TGTGCCACCAGTGGCCCCACAACCCCTAGCGGGAGCGGTGAGCAGTTCTTC. It specifies CATSGPTTPSGSGEQFF. The V call is TRBV24-1, the J call TRBJ2-1, with TRBD2 matching 10 bases. The CDR3 consists of 17 residues. CDR1 KGHDR and CDR2 SFDVKD come from the germline V gene. Trimming cost V 5 bases and J 9 bases; bases outside gene matches: 15.

This clonotype was detected many times. V and J are TRBV7-2 and TRBJ2-7; D remains unclear. Trimming took 3 bases from V and 3 from J, leaving 12 bases between them. The length of the CDR3 is 14 residues. Germline-derived CDR1 and CDR2 are SGHTA and FQGNSA. CDR3 region: CASSFTGPHYEQYF. The CDR3 DNA follows: TGTGCCAGCAGCTTTACCGGGCCTCACTACGAGCAGTACTTC. Filled out from reference TRBV7-2 and TRBJ2-7, the complete variable domain reads GAGVSQSPSNKVTEKGKDVELRCDPISGHTALYWYRQSLGQGLEFLIYFQGNSAPDKSGLPSDRFSAERTGGSVSTLTIQRTQQEDSAVYLCASSFTGPHYEQYFGPGTRLTVT.

This clonotype has only a few counts. The chain uses TRBV18 and TRBJ2-3; D is ambiguous. CDR1 and CDR2 from the germline V gene are KGHSH and LQKENI. The length of the CDR3 is 15 residues. V gave up 4 bases and J gave up 0 bases, with 11 bases separating them. CDR3 sequence (DNA): TGTGCCAGCTCACGACGACTTCTAAGCACAGATACGCAGTATTTT. Protein sequence: CASSRRLLSTDTQYF.

This clonotype was observed a single time. The CDR3 reads CANAGGPTDTQYF. CDR3 in DNA: TGTGCCAATGCGGGGGGGCCTACAGATACGCAGTATTTT. This rearrangement joins TRBV6-2 or TRBV6-3 to TRBJ2-3; 9 bases are shared with TRBD2. The germline CDR1 and CDR2 sequences are MNHEY and SVGEGT. V lost 10 bases to trimming and J lost 3 bases; unmatched junction nucleotides: 5. The CDR3 is made up of 13 amino acids.

A note on this clonotype: A much larger clone differs by one base, so this may be a read error. The CDR3 end shows no conserved phenylalanine or tryptophan, and so a read error is likely. The chain carries TRBV29-1 and TRBJ1-1; 8 bases match TRBD1. The CDR3 is 11 residues long. After removal of 7 bases from V and 9 bases from J, the junction contained 7 bases not matched to a gene. The germline V gene has CDR1 SQVTM and CDR2 ANQGSEA. CDR3 bases: TGCAGCGGGGACAGGTCTGCCCAAGCTTTCTTG. Protein sequence: CSGDRSAQAFL.

The rearrangement uses TRBV14 and TRBJ1-2; D call uncertain. The germline V gene has CDR1 SGHDN and CDR2 FVKESK. The CDR3 runs to 14 residues. The V end lost 1 base, the J end lost 4 bases, and 10 bases lay between the germline ends. CDR3 sequence: CASSQGGTSYGYTF. The CDR3, as DNA: TGTGCCAGCAGCCAAGGAGGCACTAGCTATGGCTACACCTTC.

As for this clonotype: Without the conserved terminal phenylalanine or tryptophan, this CDR3 likely stems from a read error. The chain links TRBV7-2 to TRBJ1-6; D perhaps matches TRBD1 (6 bases). Trimming removed 8 bases from V and 9 bases from J, with 11 bases in between. This CDR3 region has 12 residues. Germline V CDR1 and CDR2: SGHTA, FQGNSA. The DNA for the CDR3 is TGTGCCAGCGGGGAGGGGGTTTCACCCCTCCACTCT. Translating it yields CASGEGVSPLHS.

This clonotype was picked up many times. This chain uses TRBV5-1 with TRBJ1-2; a weak D match, TRBD1 (5 bases). CDR3 length equals 13 residues. Germline values: CDR1 SGHRS, CDR2 YFSETQ. Trimming took off 5 bases at V and 8 bases at J, with 16 bases between the two ends. CDR3 sequence (DNA): TGCGCCAGCAGTTGGGACGTCCGCCGGGGCTACACCTTC. Protein: CASSWDVRRGYTF.

This clonotype was counted only a few times. J is TRBJ2-7 and V is TRBV30, with 9 bases matching TRBD2. This CDR3 region has 15 residues. V was pared by 0 bases and J by 4 bases, with 7 bases of the junction left unmatched. Germline V gene lookup returns CDR1 GTSNPN and CDR2 SVGIG (reference sequence). The CDR3 bases are TGTGCCTGGAGTGTTACGGAGCGGGAGGCTTACGAGCAGTACTTC. Protein product: CAWSVTEREAYEQYF.

This clonotype was seen many times. The chain is built from TRBV7-6 and TRBJ2-3; D remains ambiguous. The CDR3 sequence is 14 residues long. The V end lost 1 base, the J end lost 2 bases, and 7 bases lay between the germline ends. From germline, CDR1 is SGHVS and CDR2 FNYEAQ. CDR3 coding DNA: TGTGCCAGCAGCTTAGAGGCAGCCACAGATACGCAGTATTTT. It specifies CASSLEAATDTQYF.

A few counts support this clonotype. The rearrangement links TRBV7-3 to TRBJ1-6; the D is unclear. Germline loops: CDR1 SGHTA, CDR2 FQGTGA. The V end was cut by 2 bases, the J end by 9 bases, with 8 bases between. The CDR3 is made up of 13 amino acids. CDR3 bases: TGTGCCAGCAGCTTAGGGCCCCTTTCACCCCTCCACTTT. It is translated as CASSLGPLSPLHF. Full variable domain (missing parts from reference TRBV7-3 and TRBJ1-6): GAGVSQTPSNKVTEKGKYVELRCDPISGHTALYWYRQSLGQGPEFLIYFQGTGAADDSGLPNDRFFAVRPEGSVSTLKIQRTERGDSAVYLCASSLGPLSPLHFGNGTRLTVT.

There are many counts of this clonotype. This chain links TRBV4-3 with TRBJ1-1; D perhaps matches TRBD1 (6 bases). Trimming removed 1 base at V and 0 bases at J, with 12 bases between. The germline V gene encodes CDR1 LGHNA and CDR2 YSLEER. There are 16 residues in the CDR3. The CDR3: CASSQGGGGLNTEAFF. The CDR3 DNA reads as TGCGCCAGCAGCCAAGGGGGAGGGGGATTGAACACTGAAGCTTTCTTT.

The V and J genes are TRBV28 and TRBJ1-1; TRBD1 aligns across 9 bases. The CDR3 spans 17 residues. Germline-derived CDR1 and CDR2 are MDHEN and SYDVKM. The junction had 15 bases not matched to a gene; V was cut back by 5 bases and J by 5 bases. As DNA, the CDR3 is TGTGCCAGCAGTCCTCGCTATCCGGGACAGGGAAGGACTGAAGCTTTCTTT. This encodes CASSPRYPGQGRTEAFF.

V gene TRBV5-5 combines with J gene TRBJ2-5, with 7 positions matching TRBD1. Germline V gives CDR1 SGHKS, CDR2 YYEKEE (reference sequence). The CDR3 spans 13 residues. The J segment lost 3 bases and the V segment lost 4 bases, leaving 3 bases of the junction unmatched. This chain's CDR3 is CASSPQGEETQYF. The CDR3 DNA reads TGTGCCAGCAGCCCGCAGGGGGAAGAGACCCAGTACTTC.

Within the sample, this clonotype is medium-sized. V and J are TRBV5-1 and TRBJ2-3; unclear D gene. Germline V CDR1 and CDR2: SGHRS, YFSETQ. The V end lost 1 base, the J end lost 0 bases, and 0 bases lay between the germline ends. The CDR3 length is 12 residues. CDR3: CASSLSTDTQYF. The CDR3 coding sequence is TGCGCCAGCAGCTTGAGCACAGATACGCAGTATTTT.

This clonotype was observed at least ten times. The chain uses TRBV5-1 and TRBJ1-6; 11 positions match TRBD1. CDR1 and CDR2 from the germline V gene are SGHRS and YFSETQ. The V segment lost 3 bases and the J segment 9 bases; nucleotides outside the gene matches: 5. The CDR3 is 15 amino acids. CDR3 nucleotides: TGCGCCAGCAGCTCAAGGACAGGGGGCGTTTCACCCCTCCACTTT. Residues: CASSSRTGGVSPLHF.

In this sample, this clonotype turned up a few times. J is TRBJ2-3 and V is TRBV20-1; no firm D call. V lost 5 bases and J lost 6, with 12 bases in between. Per the germline V gene, CDR1 is DFQATT and CDR2 is SNEGSKA (reference sequence). The CDR3 contains 12 residues. CDR3 coding DNA: TGCAGTGCTGAAGCCGGGCAGGATACGCAGTATTTT. Translating gives CSAEAGQDTQYF.

The chain couples TRBV28 to TRBJ2-7, with a tentative D call TRBD2 (6 bases). Germline CDR1 MDHEN, CDR2 SYDVKM. This CDR3 is 18 amino acids long. Trimming pared 7 bases from V and 4 bases from J, leaving 29 bases between. In DNA form, the CDR3 reads TGTGCCAGCATTCCTTGGAGGGCGGACAAAAGAGTTTTTTACGAGCAGTACTTC. Its translation is CASIPWRADKRVFYEQYF.